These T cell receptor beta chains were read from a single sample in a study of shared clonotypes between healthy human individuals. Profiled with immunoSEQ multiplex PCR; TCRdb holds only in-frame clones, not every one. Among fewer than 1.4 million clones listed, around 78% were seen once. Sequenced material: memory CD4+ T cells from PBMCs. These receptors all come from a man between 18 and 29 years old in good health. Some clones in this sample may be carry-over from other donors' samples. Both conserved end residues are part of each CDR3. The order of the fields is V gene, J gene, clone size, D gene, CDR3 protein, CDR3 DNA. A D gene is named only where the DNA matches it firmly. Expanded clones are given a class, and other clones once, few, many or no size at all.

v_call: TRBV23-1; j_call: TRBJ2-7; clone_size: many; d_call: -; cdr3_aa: CASSLGNEQYF; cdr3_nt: TGCGCCAGCAGTCTCGGGAACGAGCAGTACTTC
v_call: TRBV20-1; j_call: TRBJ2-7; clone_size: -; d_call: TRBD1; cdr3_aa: CSARTGYEQYF; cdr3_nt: TGCAGTGCCCGGACAGGCTACGAGCAGTACTTC
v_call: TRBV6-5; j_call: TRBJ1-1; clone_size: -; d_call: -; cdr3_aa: CASSYRNTEAFF; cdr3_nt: TGTGCCAGCAGTTATCGGAACACTGAAGCTTTCTTT
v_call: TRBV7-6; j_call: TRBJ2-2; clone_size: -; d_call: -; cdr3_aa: CASSRALQPTGELFF; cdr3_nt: TGTGCCAGCAGCCGCGCCCTCCAACCTACCGGGGAGCTGTTTTTT
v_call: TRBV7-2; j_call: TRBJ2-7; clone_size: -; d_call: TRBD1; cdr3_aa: CASSPRDRFYEQYF; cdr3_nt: TGTGCCAGCAGCCCGCGGGACAGGTTCTACGAGCAGTACTTC
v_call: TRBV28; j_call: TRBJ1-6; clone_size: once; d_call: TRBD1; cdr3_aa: CASSSGQGGNSPLHF; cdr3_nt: TGTGCCAGCAGTTCGGGACAGGGTGGGAATTCACCCCTCCACTTT
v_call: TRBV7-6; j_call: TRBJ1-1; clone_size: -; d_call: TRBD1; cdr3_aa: CASSTPPQGGTEAFF; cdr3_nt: TGTGCCAGCAGCACACCGCCCCAGGGGGGCACTGAAGCTTTCTTT
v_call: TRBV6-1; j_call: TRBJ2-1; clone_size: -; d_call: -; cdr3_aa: CASRERGLSYNEQFF; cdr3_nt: TGTGCCAGCAGAGAGAGGGGCCTCTCCTACAATGAGCAGTTCTTC
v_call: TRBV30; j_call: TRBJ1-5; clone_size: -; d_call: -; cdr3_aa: CAWSFAVYQPQHF; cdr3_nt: TGTGCCTGGAGTTTCGCCGTCTATCAGCCCCAGCATTTT
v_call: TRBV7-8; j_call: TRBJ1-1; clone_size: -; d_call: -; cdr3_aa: CASSSVRAATEAFF; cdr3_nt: TGTGCCAGCAGCTCTGTCCGGGCCGCCACTGAAGCTTTCTTT
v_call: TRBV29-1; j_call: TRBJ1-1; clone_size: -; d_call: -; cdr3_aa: CSVDSFSGFTEAFF; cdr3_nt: TGCAGCGTTGACTCATTCTCAGGGTTCACTGAAGCTTTCTTT
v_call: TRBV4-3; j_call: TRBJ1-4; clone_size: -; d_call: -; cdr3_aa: CASSLDGDMGANEKLFF; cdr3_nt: TGCGCCAGCAGCCTAGACGGGGACATGGGGGCTAATGAAAAACTGTTTTTT
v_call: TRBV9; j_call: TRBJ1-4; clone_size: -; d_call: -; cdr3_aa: CASSVAGANEKLFF; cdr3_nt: TGTGCCAGCAGCGTAGCAGGGGCAAATGAAAAACTGTTTTTT
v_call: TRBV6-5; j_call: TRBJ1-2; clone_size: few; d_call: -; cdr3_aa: CASSPWTVGYGYTF; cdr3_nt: TGTGCCAGCAGCCCCTGGACAGTCGGGTATGGCTACACCTTC
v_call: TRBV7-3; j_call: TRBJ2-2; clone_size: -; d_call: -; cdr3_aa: CASSLTGGTGELFF; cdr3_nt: TGTGCCAGCAGCTTAACGGGGGGCACCGGGGAGCTGTTTTTT
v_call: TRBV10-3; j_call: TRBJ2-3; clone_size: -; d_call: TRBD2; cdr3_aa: CAIGLATDTQYF; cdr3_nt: TGTGCCATAGGACTAGCCACAGATACGCAGTATTTT
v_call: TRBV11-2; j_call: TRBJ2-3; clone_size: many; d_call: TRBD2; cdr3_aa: CASSRLAGALTYF; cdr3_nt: TGTGCCAGCAGCAGACTAGCGGGGGCCTTGACTTATTTT
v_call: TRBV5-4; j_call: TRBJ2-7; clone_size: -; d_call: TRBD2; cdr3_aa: CASSLGGREAYEQYF; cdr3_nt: TGTGCCAGCAGCTTGGGAGGTCGGGAGGCCTACGAGCAGTACTTC
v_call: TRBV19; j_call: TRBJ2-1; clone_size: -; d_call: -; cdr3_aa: CASEIRGGVSYNEQFF; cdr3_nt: TGTGCCAGTGAGATCAGGGGAGGAGTATCCTACAATGAGCAGTTCTTC
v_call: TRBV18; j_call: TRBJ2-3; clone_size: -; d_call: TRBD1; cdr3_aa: CASSPSGTGATDTQYF; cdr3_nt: TGTGCCAGCTCACCGTCCGGGACAGGAGCAACAGATACGCAGTATTTT
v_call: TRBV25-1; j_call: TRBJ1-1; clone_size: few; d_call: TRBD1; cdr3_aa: CASSEAVRQGGNTEAFF; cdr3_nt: TGTGCCAGCAGTGAGGCGGTACGACAGGGGGGGAACACTGAAGCTTTCTTT
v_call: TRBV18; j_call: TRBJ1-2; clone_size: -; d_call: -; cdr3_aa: CASSPSGHGYTF; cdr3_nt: TGTGCCAGCTCACCTTCAGGGCATGGCTACACCTTC